The rows below give T cell receptor beta chains drawn from one sample of a study of blood T cell repertoires in COVID-19. The data were produced by immunoSEQ multiplex PCR, yet TCRdb's version contains in-frame clones alone and is incomplete. The sample lists about 280,000 clones, around 86% seen once, with roughly 15% in the top ten. Sequenced input: peripheral blood. The source is a human donor in a cohort sampled during active COVID-19. CDR3s include the opening cysteine and the closing phenylalanine or tryptophan. The D gene is left open where the match is weak. Size is omitted from some rows. Given values are once, few, many or a class for expanded clones.

TRBJ2-7 TRBV27 once TRBD1 TGTGCCAGCAGTACCCGCTGGACAGGGGAAAGCTACGAGCAGTACTTC CASSTRWTGESYEQYF
TRBJ1-5 TRBV28 . TRBD1 TGTGCCAGCAGTTTTGCGGACAGGGAAAATCAGCCCCAGCATTTT CASSFADRENQPQHF
TRBJ2-5 TRBV6-5 once TRBD1 TGTGCCAGCAGTTACCACACCACAGGGGCCCGAGAGACCCAGTACTTC CASSYHTTGARETQYF
TRBJ2-2 TRBV27 . . TGTGCCAGCAGTTTAAGGGTCGGGGGACCCGGGGAGCTGTTTTTT CASSLRVGGPGELFF
TRBJ2-7 TRBV10-3 . . TGTGCCTCGCGTACGGGACTTTCCAATTACGAGCAGTACTTC CASRTGLSNYEQYF
TRBJ2-3 TRBV5-6 few TRBD2 TGTGCCAGCAGCTTTGTTAAGCGGGGGAGCACAGATACGCAGTATTTT CASSFVKRGSTDTQYF
TRBJ2-1 TRBV10-3 . . TGTGCCATCTCCCCTGGGGGGAGCTCCTACAATGAGCAGTTCTTC CAISPGGSSYNEQFF
TRBJ2-1 TRBV28 . TRBD2 TGTGCCAGCAGTACAAGCGGGAGGGCCATCGGTGAGCAGTTCTTC CASSTSGRAIGEQFF
TRBJ1-4 TRBV5-1 . . TGCGCCAGCAGCTTGGCGGCCGGGTTTGGCGAAAAACTGTTTTTT CASSLAAGFGEKLFF
TRBJ1-1 TRBV7-2 once . TGTGCCAGCAGGTTAAGCTCGATGAACACTGAAGCTTTCTTT CASRLSSMNTEAFF
TRBJ1-2 TRBV7-2 . . TGTGCCAGCAGCTTTGGGGGCTTCTATGGCTACACCTTC CASSFGGFYGYTF
TRBJ2-2 TRBV24-1 . . TGTGCCACCAGTGATTTCCGGGGGACAGCGAACACCGGGGAGCTGTTTTTT CATSDFRGTANTGELFF
TRBJ1-4 TRBV19 . . TGTGCCAGCTACGACCGGGGAGGGAATGAAAAACTGTTTTTT CASYDRGGNEKLFF
TRBJ2-5 TRBV18 . TRBD2 TGTGCCAGCTCACCACTTAACCCGGGGGTAGCGGGCCAAGAGACCCAGTACTTC CASSPLNPGVAGQETQYF
TRBJ1-2 TRBV3-1/TRBV3-2 . TRBD1 TGTGCCATCGGGGACAGTCGGAACTATGGCTACACCTTC CAIGDSRNYGYTF
TRBJ1-6 TRBV2 . TRBD1 TGTGCCACGGACAGGGGGTTCTATAATTCACCCCTCCACTTT CATDRGFYNSPLHF
TRBJ2-1 TRBV6-6 . . TGTGCCAGCAGTGGCTTTTTGCGGGGTTGGGACAATGAGCAGTTCTTC CASSGFLRGWDNEQFF
TRBJ2-3 TRBV7-2 . TRBD2 TGTGCCAGCAGGAGCGGGAGAGGAACAGATACGCAGTATTTT CASRSGRGTDTQYF
TRBJ2-1 TRBV16 . TRBD2 TGTGCCAGCACTATTGCGGGAGGAGCTGGTGAGCAGTTCTTC CASTIAGGAGEQFF
TRBJ2-7 TRBV12-3/TRBV12-4 . . TGTGCCAGCAGTTTGGCGGGCCCGTACGAGCAGTACTTC CASSLAGPYEQYF
TRBJ2-3 TRBV20-1 . TRBD1 TGCAGTGCTAGTAGACAGGGCATCACAGATACGCAGTATTTT CSASRQGITDTQYF
TRBJ1-2 TRBV5-8 . TRBD1 TGTGCCAGCAGCCAGAACCAGGGGGCTGCCTATGGCTACACCTTC CASSQNQGAAYGYTF
TRBJ1-5 TRBV19 . . TGTGCCAGTAGTATCACATCCCATAGCAATCAGCCCCAGCATTTT CASSITSHSNQPQHF